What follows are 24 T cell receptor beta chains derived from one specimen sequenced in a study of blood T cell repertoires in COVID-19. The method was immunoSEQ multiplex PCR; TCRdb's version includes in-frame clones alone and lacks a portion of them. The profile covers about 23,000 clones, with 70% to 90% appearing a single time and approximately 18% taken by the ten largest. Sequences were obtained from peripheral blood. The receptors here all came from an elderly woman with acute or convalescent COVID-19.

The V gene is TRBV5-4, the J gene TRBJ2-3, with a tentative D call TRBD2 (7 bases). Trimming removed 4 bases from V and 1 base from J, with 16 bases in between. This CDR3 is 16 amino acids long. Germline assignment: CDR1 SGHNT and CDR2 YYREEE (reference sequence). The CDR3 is CASSRPGEGGTDTQYF. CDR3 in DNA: TGTGCCAGCAGCCGTCCAGGGGAGGGGGGCACAGATACGCAGTATTTT.

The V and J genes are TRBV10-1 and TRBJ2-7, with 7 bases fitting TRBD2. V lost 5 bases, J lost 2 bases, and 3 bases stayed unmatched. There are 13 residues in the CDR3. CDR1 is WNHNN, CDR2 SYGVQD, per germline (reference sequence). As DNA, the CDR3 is TGCGCCAGCAGTAGCGGGGATACCTACGAGCAGTACTTC. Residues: CASSSGDTYEQYF.

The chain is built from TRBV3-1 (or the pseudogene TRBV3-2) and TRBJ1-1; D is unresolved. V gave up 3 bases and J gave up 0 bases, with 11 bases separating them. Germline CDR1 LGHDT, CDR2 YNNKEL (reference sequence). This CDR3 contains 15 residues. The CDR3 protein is CASSQSRSLNTEAFF. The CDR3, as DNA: TGTGCCAGCAGCCAGAGCAGGTCCTTGAACACTGAAGCTTTCTTT.

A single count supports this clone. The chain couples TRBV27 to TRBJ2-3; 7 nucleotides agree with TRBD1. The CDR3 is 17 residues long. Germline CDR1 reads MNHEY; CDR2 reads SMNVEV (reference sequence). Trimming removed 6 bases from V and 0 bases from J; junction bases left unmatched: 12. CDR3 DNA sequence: TGTGCCAGCAGAGGACAGGATTATATCTCTAGCACAGATACGCAGTATTTT. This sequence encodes CASRGQDYISSTDTQYF.

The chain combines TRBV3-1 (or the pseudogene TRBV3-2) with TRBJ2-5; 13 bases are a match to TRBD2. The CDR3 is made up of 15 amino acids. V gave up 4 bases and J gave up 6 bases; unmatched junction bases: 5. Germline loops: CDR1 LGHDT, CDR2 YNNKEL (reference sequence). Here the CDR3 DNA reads TGTGCCAGCAGCCCACTAGCGGGGGGGCTAAAGACCCAGTACTTC. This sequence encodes CASSPLAGGLKTQYF.

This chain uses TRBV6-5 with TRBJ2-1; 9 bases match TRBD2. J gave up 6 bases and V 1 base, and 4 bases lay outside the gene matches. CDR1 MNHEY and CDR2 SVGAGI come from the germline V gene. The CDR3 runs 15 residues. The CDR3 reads CASSYWRGGLNEQFF. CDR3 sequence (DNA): TGTGCCAGCAGTTACTGGCGGGGGGGACTCAATGAGCAGTTCTTC.

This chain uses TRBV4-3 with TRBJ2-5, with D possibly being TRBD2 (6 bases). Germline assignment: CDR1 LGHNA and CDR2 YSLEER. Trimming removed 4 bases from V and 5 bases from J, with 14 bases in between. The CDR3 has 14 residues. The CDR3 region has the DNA TGCGCCAGCAGCCGGCGGGGACCCGGGGAGACCCAGTACTTC. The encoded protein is CASSRRGPGETQYF.

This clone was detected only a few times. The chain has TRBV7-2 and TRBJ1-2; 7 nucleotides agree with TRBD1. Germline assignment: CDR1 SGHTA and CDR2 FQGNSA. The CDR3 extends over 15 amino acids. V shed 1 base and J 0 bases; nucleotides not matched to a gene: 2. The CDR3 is CASSLEGGSNYGYTF. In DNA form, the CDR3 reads TGTGCCAGCAGCTTAGAAGGGGGCTCTAACTATGGCTACACCTTC.

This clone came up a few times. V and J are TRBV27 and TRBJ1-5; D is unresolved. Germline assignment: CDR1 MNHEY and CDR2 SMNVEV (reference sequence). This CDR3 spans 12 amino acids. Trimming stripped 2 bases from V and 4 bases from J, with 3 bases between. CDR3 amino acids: CASSLPNQPQHF. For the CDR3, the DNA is TGTGCCAGCAGTTTACCGAATCAGCCCCAGCATTTT.

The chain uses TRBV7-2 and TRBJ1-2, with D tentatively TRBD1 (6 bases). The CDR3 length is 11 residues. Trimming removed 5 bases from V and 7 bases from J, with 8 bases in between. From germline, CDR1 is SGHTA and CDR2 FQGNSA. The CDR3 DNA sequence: TGTGCCAGCAGCGACAGGTTTGGCTACACCTTC. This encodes CASSDRFGYTF.

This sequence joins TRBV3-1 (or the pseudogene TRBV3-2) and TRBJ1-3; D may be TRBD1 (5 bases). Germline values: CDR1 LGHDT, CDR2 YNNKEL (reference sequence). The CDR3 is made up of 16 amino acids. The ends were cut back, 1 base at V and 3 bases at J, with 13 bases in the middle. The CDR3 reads CASSQAILQGGNTIYF. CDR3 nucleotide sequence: TGTGCCAGCAGCCAAGCTATTCTGCAGGGTGGAAACACCATATATTTT.

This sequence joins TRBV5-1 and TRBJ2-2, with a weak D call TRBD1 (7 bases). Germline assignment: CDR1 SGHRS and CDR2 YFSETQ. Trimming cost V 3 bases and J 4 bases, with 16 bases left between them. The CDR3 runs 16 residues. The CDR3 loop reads CASSSQGGSITGELFF. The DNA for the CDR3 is TGCGCCAGCAGCTCTCAGGGGGGCAGCATCACCGGGGAGCTGTTTTTT. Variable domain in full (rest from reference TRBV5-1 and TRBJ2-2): KAGVTQTPRYLIKTRGQQVTLSCSPISGHRSVSWYQQTPGQGLQFLFEYFSETQRNKGNFPGRFSGRQFSNSRSEMNVSTLELGDSALYLCASSSQGGSITGELFFGEGSRLTVL.

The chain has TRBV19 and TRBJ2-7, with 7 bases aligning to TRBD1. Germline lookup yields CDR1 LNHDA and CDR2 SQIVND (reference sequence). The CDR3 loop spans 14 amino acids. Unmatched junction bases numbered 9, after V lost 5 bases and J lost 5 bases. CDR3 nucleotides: TGTGCCAGTAGTCTGCCGGGACAGCGGAACGAGCAGTACTTC. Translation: CASSLPGQRNEQYF.

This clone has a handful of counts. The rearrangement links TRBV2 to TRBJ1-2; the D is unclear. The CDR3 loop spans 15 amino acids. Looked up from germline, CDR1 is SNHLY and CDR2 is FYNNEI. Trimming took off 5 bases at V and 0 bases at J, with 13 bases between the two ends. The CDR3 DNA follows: TGTGCCAGCAGTACCTCGCAATTAGCTAACTATGGCTACACCTTC. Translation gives CASSTSQLANYGYTF.

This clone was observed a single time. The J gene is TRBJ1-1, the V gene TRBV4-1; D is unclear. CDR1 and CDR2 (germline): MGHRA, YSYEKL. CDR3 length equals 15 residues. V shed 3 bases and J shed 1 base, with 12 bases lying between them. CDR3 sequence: CASSHLATGNTEAFF. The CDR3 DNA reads TGCGCCAGCAGCCATTTGGCGACGGGGAACACTGAAGCTTTCTTT.

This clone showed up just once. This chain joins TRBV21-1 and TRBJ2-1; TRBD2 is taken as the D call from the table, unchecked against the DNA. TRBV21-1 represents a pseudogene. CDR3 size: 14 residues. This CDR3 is CASRVAGGPGEQFF. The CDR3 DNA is TGTGCCAGCAGAGTAGCGGGAGGGCCTGGGGAGCAGTTCTTC.

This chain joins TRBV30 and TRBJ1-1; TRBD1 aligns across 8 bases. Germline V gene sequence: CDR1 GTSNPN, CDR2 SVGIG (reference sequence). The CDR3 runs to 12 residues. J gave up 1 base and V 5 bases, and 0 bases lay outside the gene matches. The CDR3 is CAWDRGNTEAFF. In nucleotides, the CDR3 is TGTGCCTGGGACAGGGGGAACACTGAAGCTTTCTTT.

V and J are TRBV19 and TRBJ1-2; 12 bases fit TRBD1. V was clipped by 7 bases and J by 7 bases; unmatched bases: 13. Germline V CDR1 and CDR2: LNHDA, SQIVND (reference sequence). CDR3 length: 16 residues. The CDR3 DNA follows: TGTGCCAGTAAGTCTCAACCGGGACAGGGGGCGCTTGGCTACACCTTC. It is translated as CASKSQPGQGALGYTF.

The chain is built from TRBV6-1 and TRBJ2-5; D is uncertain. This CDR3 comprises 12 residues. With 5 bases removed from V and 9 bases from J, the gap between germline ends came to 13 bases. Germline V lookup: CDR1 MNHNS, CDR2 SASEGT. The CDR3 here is CASSSQTFSQYF. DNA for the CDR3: TGTGCCAGCAGTTCCCAGACTTTTTCCCAGTACTTC.

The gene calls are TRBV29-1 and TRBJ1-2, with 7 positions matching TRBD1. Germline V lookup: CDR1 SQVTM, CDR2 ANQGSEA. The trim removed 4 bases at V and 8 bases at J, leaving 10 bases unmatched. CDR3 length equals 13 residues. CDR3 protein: CSVGGTEALGYTF. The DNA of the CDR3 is TGCAGCGTTGGCGGGACAGAGGCATTAGGCTACACCTTC.

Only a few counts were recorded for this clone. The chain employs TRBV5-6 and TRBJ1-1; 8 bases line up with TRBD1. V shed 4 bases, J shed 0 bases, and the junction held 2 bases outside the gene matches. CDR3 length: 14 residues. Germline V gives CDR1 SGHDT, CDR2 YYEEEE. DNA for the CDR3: TGTGCCAGCAGCCCCAGGGGGCTGAACACTGAAGCTTTCTTT. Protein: CASSPRGLNTEAFF.

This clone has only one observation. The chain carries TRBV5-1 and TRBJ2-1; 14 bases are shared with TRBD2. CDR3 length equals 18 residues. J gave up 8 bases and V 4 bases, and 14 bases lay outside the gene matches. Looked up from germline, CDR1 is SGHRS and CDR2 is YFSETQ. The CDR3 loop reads CASSPRTSGGSREDEQFF. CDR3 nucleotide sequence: TGCGCCAGCAGCCCGAGGACTAGCGGGGGGTCTCGGGAAGATGAGCAGTTCTTC.

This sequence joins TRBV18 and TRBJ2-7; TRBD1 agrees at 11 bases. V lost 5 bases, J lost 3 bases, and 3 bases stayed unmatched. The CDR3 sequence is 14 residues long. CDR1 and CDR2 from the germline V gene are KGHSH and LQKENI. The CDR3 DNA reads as TGTGCCAGCTCAACCGGGACAGGGGGCTACGAGCAGTACTTC. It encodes CASSTGTGGYEQYF.

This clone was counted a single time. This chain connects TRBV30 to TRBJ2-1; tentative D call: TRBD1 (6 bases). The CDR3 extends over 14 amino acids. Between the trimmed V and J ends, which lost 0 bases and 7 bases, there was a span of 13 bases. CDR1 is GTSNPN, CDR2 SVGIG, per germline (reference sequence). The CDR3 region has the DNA TGTGCCTGGAGTGTCGGCCAGGGGACAAATGAGCAGTTCTTC. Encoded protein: CAWSVGQGTNEQFF.